What follows describes a single TCR beta chain. This sample was taken from a study of OX40 agonist ivuxolimab in advanced cancers. Study summary: The drug used for patients, ivuxolimab, was an agonistic anti-OX40 (CD134) antibody.

Using immunoSEQ multiplex PCR, the repertoire was profiled, and TCRdb retains in-frame clones only, with some absent. This sample carries 85,000 to 100,000 clones, roughly 84% of them seen once, and the ten largest clones take about 3.8%. Trimming removed 4 bases from V and 9 bases from J; junction bases left unmatched: 13. The CDR3 has 15 amino acids. CDR1 SGHRS and CDR2 YFSETQ come from the germline V gene. The sample in question was CD4+ or CD8+ T cells sorted from blood, obtained in a trial of the OX40 agonist ivuxolimab. The sequence came from an adult with an advanced solid tumor such as melanoma, head and neck, liver or kidney cancer. The rearrangement uses TRBV5-1 and TRBJ2-4, with TRBD1 identical over 7 bases. The DNA of the CDR3 is TGCGCCAGCAGCGTAGGACAGGCGACAAAATCCATTCAGTACTTC. This codes for CASSVGQATKSIQYF.